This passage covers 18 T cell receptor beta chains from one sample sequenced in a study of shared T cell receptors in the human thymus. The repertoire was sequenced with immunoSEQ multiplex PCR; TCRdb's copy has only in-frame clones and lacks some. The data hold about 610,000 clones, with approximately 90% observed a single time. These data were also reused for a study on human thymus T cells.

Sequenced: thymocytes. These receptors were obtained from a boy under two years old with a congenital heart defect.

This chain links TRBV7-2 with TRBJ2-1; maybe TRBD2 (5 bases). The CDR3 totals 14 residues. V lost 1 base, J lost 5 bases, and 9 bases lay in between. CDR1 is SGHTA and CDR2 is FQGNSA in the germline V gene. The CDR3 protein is CASSLVARHNEQFF. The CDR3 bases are TGTGCCAGCAGCTTAGTAGCGCGGCACAATGAGCAGTTCTTC.

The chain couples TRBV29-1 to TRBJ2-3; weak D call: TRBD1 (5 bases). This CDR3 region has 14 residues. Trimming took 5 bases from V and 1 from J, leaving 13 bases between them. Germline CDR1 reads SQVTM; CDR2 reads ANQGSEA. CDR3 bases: TGCAGCGTTAAGGAAGGGGTCCGCACAGATACGCAGTATTTT. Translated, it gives CSVKEGVRTDTQYF.

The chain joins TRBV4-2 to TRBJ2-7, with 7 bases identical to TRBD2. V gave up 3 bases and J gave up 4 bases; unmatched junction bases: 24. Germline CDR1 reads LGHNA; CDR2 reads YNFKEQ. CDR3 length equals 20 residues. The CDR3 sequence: CASSHGPRGLNRLQTYEQYF. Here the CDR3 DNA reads TGTGCCAGCAGCCACGGTCCAAGGGGACTAAACAGACTACAGACTTACGAGCAGTACTTC.

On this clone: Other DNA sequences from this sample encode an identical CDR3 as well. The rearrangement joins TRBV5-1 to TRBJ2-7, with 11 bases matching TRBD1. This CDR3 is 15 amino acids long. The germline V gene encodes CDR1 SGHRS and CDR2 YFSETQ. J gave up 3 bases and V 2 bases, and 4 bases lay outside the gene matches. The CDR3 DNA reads TGCGCCAGCAGCTTAGGACAGGGGGCGGACTACGAGCAGTACTTC. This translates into CASSLGQGADYEQYF.

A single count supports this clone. CDR3 nucleotide sequence: TGTGCCAGTAGTAGGGACAGGTCCCTCTATAGCAATCAGCCCCAGCATTTT. Amino acid sequence: CASSRDRSLYSNQPQHF. This sequence joins TRBV19 and TRBJ1-5; TRBD1 matches at 8 bases. Trimming took 4 bases from V and 0 from J; bases not matched to a gene: 8. The CDR3 is made up of 17 amino acids. Germline loops: CDR1 LNHDA, CDR2 SQIVND (reference sequence).

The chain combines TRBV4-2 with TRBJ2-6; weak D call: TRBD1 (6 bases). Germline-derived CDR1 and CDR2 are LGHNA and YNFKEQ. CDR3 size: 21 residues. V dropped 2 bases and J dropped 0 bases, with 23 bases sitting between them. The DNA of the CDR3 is TGTGCCAGCAGCCAACATCCTGGGGGTCAGGGGTCACACTCTGGGGCCAACGTCCTGACTTTC. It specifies CASSQHPGGQGSHSGANVLTF.

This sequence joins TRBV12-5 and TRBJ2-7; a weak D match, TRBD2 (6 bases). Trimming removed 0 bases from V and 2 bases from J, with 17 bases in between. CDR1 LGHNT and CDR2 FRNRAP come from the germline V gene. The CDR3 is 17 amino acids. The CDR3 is CASGLVARGGDPYEQYF. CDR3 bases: TGTGCTAGTGGTTTGGTAGCTCGGGGAGGAGATCCCTACGAGCAGTACTTC.

The CDR3 is CSVEDPPQGYGYTF. The CDR3, as DNA: TGCAGCGTTGAAGATCCCCCCCAGGGCTATGGCTACACCTTC. The chain recombines TRBV29-1 with TRBJ1-2, with a possible D match to TRBD1 (5 bases). V lost 0 bases and J lost 4, with 12 bases in between. CDR1 is SQVTM and CDR2 is ANQGSEA in the germline V gene. The CDR3 contains 14 residues.

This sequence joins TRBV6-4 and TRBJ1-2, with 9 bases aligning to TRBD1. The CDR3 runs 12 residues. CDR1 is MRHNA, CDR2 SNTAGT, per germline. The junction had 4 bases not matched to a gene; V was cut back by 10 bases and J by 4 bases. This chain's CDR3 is CATQDRGYGYTF. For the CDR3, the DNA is TGTGCCACCCAGGACAGGGGCTATGGCTACACCTTC.

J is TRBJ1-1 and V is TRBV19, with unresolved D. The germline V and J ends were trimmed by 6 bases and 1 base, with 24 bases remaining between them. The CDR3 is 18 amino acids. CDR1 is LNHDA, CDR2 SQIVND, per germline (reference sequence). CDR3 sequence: CASSLNPKDGQANTEAFF. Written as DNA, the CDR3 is TGTGCCAGTAGCCTTAACCCCAAGGATGGGCAGGCGAACACTGAAGCTTTCTTT.

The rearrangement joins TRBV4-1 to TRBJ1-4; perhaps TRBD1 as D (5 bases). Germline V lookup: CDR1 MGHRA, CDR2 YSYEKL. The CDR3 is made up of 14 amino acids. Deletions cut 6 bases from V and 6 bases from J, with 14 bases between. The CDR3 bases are TGCGCCAGCAGGCCGGGGGGGGGAGATGAAAAACTGTTTTTT. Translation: CASRPGGGDEKLFF.

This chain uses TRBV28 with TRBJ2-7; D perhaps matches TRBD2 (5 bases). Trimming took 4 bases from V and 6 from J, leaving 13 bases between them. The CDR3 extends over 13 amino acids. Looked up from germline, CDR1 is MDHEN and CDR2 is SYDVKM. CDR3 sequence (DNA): TGTGCCAGCAGTTCTACGGGGTCCCGCGAGCAGTACTTC. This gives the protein CASSSTGSREQYF.

The CDR3 here is CASSQVGPPYEQYF. The CDR3 DNA reads as TGTGCCAGCAGCCAAGTGGGGCCACCCTACGAGCAGTACTTC. The rearrangement joins TRBV4-2 to TRBJ2-7; weak D call: TRBD1 (5 bases). The V and J ends lost 1 base and 2 bases respectively, with 9 bases between them. CDR1 and CDR2 from the germline V gene are LGHNA and YNFKEQ. The length of the CDR3 is 14 residues.

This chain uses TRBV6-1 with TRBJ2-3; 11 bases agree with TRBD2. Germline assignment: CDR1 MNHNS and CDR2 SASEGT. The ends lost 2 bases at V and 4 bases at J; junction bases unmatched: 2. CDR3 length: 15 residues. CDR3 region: CASSELAGGPDTQYF. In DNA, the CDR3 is TGTGCCAGCAGTGAACTAGCGGGAGGCCCAGATACGCAGTATTTT.

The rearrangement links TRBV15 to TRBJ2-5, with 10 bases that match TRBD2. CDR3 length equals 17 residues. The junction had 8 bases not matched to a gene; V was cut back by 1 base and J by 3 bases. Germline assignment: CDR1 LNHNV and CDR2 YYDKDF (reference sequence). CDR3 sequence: CATSRGGLADIKETQYF. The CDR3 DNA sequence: TGTGCCACCAGCAGAGGTGGACTAGCGGACATTAAAGAGACCCAGTACTTC.

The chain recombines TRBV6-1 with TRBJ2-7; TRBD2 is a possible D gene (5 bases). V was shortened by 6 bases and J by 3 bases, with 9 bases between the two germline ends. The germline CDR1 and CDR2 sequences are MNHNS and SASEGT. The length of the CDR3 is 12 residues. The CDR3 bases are TGTGCCAGCAGAGAGGGAAGCTACGAGCAGTACTTC. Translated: CASREGSYEQYF.

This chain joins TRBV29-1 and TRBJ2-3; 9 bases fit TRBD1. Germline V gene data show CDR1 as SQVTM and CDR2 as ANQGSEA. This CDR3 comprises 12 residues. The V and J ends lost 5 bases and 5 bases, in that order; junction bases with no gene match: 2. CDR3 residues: CSVRQGEDTQYF. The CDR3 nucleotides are TGCAGCGTTCGACAGGGGGAAGATACGCAGTATTTT.

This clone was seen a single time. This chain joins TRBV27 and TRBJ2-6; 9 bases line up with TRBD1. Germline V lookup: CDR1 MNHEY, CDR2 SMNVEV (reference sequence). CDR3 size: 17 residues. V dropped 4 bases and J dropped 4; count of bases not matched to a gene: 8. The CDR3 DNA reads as TGTGCCAGCAGTTGCCGACAGGGGGAAGGGGGGGCCAACGTCCTGACTTTC. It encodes CASSCRQGEGGANVLTF.